A single sample is the source of the 10 T cell receptor beta chains below, sequenced in a study of cytomegalovirus exposure and HLA in healthy donors. Researchers ran the PCR with 60 Vbeta and 13 Jbeta primers. The method was immunoSEQ multiplex PCR; TCRdb's version includes in-frame clones alone and lacks a portion of them. The sample shows about 140,000 clones, approximately 80% of them seen only once. The source material was PBMCs. The receptor set was obtained from a woman aged 50 to 60 in good health and CMV-seropositive.

This clone came up a few times. The chain has TRBV6-5 and TRBJ2-7; TRBD2 is a possible D gene (5 bases). The length of the CDR3 is 13 residues. Trimming took 2 bases from V and 4 from J, leaving 9 bases between them. From germline, CDR1 is MNHEY and CDR2 SVGAGI. DNA for the CDR3: TGTGCCAGCAGTTACAACAGAGGGTACGAGCAGTACTTC. Translated, it gives CASSYNRGYEQYF.

The genes are TRBV7-3 and TRBJ2-2; unclear D gene. Germline V gene sequence: CDR1 SGHTA, CDR2 FQGTGA. CDR3 length: 12 amino acids. V was clipped by 4 bases and J by 7 bases, with 7 bases between them. In nucleotides, the CDR3 is TGTGCCAGCAGCTCCTCCTACGGGGAGCTGTTTTTT. Translated: CASSSSYGELFF.

The chain links TRBV11-2 to TRBJ1-1, with TRBD1 identical over 9 bases. Germline V CDR1 and CDR2: SGHAT, FQNNGV. Trimming removed 5 bases from V and 5 bases from J; junction bases left unmatched: 9. CDR3 length: 15 residues. The CDR3 bases are TGTGCCAGCAGCCTCTTCGGGACAGGGTATACTGAAGCTTTCTTT. Translating it yields CASSLFGTGYTEAFF. Filled out from reference TRBV11-2 and TRBJ1-1, the complete variable domain reads EAGVAQSPRYKIIEKRQSVAFWCNPISGHATLYWYQQILGQGPKLLIQFQNNGVVDDSQLPKDRFSAERLKGVDSTLKIQPAKLEDSAVYLCASSLFGTGYTEAFFGQGTRLTVV.

This clone occurred a few times. The V and J genes are TRBV5-1 and TRBJ2-1, with D maybe TRBD1 (5 bases). The CDR3 runs to 14 residues. CDR1 and CDR2 from the germline V gene are SGHRS and YFSETQ. V lost 1 base, J lost 8 bases, and 13 bases lay in between. The CDR3: CASSLWGSFYEQFF. The DNA of the CDR3 is TGCGCCAGCAGCTTGTGGGGCAGCTTCTATGAGCAGTTCTTC. Looking up the rest from reference TRBV5-1 and TRBJ2-1 gives the full variable domain: KAGVTQTPRYLIKTRGQQVTLSCSPISGHRSVSWYQQTPGQGLQFLFEYFSETQRNKGNFPGRFSGRQFSNSRSEMNVSTLELGDSALYLCASSLWGSFYEQFFGPGTRLTVL.

J is TRBJ2-2 and V is TRBV7-9; 12 nucleotides agree with TRBD1. Germline lookup yields CDR1 SEHNR and CDR2 FQNEAQ (reference sequence). This CDR3 region has 15 residues. J was trimmed by 8 bases and V by 5 bases; bases with no gene match: 6. CDR3 region: CASSDRDRGQGELFF. The CDR3 DNA is TGTGCCAGCAGCGACCGGGACAGGGGGCAAGGGGAGCTGTTTTTT.

This chain links TRBV7-9 with TRBJ2-7; tentative D call: TRBD2 (7 bases). The germline CDR1 and CDR2 sequences are SEHNR and FQNEAQ (reference sequence). There are 15 residues in the CDR3. The V and J ends lost 5 bases and 4 bases respectively, with 18 bases between them. The CDR3 DNA follows: TGTGCCAGCAGCAGGGGGGGTAGCGGGCCTTACGAGCAGTACTTC. This codes for CASSRGGSGPYEQYF. The variable domain in full, with the rest retrieved from reference TRBV7-9 and TRBJ2-7, is DTGVSQNPRHKITKRGQNVTFRCDPISEHNRLYWYRQTLGQGPEFLTYFQNEAQLEKSRLLSDRFSAERPKGSFSTLEIQRTEQGDSAMYLCASSRGGSGPYEQYFGPGTRLTVT.

The J gene is TRBJ2-5, the V gene TRBV15; 8 nucleotides align to TRBD1. The CDR3 consists of 17 residues. Germline-derived CDR1 and CDR2 are LNHNV and YYDKDF (reference sequence). The junction had 10 bases not matched to a gene; V was cut back by 0 bases and J by 4 bases. CDR3: CATSRDWRQGLRETQYF. CDR3 nucleotides: TGTGCCACCAGCAGAGATTGGCGACAGGGGCTTCGAGAGACCCAGTACTTC. Drawing the rest from reference TRBV15 and TRBJ2-5, the complete variable domain is DAMVIQNPRYQVTQFGKPVTLSCSQTLNHNVMYWYQQKSSQAPKLLFHYYDKDFNNEADTPDNFQSRRPNTSFCFLDIRSPGLGDTAMYLCATSRDWRQGLRETQYFGPGTRLLVL.

The rearrangement joins TRBV2 to TRBJ1-6; no clear D. In germline, CDR1 is SNHLY, CDR2 FYNNEI. The CDR3 is 16 amino acids. Trimming stripped 4 bases from V and 4 bases from J, with 14 bases between. The CDR3 here is CASSGRERGYNSPLHF. In nucleotides, the CDR3 is TGTGCCAGCAGTGGCCGGGAGAGAGGTTATAATTCACCCCTCCACTTT.

This chain uses TRBV5-1 with TRBJ2-2; 7 positions agree with TRBD1. Germline V CDR1 and CDR2: SGHRS, YFSETQ. The V and J ends lost 4 bases and 2 bases, in that order; junction bases with no gene match: 8. The CDR3 is 16 amino acids. The CDR3 here is CASSNLGQFNTGELFF. CDR3 in DNA: TGCGCCAGCAGCAACCTGGGACAGTTTAACACCGGGGAGCTGTTTTTT.

The gene calls are TRBV5-4 and TRBJ2-3; 7 bases fit TRBD2. V dropped 3 bases and J dropped 2; count of bases not matched to a gene: 9. The germline CDR1 and CDR2 sequences are SGHNT and YYREEE (reference sequence). The CDR3 spans 16 residues. In DNA, the CDR3 is TGTGCCAGCAGCTCCGCCGGGACTACCTCCACAGATACGCAGTATTTT. This gives the protein CASSSAGTTSTDTQYF.